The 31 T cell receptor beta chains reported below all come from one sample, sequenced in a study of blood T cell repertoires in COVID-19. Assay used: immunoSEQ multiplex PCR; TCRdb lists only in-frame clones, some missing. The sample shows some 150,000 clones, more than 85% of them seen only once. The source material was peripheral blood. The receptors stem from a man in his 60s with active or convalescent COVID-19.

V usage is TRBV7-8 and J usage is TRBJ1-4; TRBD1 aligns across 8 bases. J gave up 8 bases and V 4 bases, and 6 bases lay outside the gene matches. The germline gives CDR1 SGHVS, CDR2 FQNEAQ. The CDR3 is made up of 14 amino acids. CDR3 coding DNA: TGTGCCAGCAGCTGGGGGACAGGTGGAGAAAAACTGTTTTTT. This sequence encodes CASSWGTGGEKLFF.

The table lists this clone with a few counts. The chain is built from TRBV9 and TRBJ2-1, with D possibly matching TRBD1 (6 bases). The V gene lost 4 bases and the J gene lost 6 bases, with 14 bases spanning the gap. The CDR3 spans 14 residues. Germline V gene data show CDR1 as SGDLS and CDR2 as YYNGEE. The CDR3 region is CASSQRRGSNEQFF. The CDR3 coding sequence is TGTGCCAGCAGCCAACGTAGGGGGAGCAATGAGCAGTTCTTC.

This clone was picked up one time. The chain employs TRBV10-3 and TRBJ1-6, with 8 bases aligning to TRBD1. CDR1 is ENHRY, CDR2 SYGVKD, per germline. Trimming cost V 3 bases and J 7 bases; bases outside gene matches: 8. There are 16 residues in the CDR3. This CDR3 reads CAISDSAGTGNSPLHF. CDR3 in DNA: TGTGCCATCAGTGATTCGGCAGGGACAGGCAATTCACCCCTCCACTTT.

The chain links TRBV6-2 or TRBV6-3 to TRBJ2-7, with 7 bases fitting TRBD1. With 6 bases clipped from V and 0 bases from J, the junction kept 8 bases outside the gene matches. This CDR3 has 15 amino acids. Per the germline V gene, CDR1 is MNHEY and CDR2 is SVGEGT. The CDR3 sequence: CASSPGTAFSYEQYF. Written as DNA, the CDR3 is TGTGCCAGCAGCCCCGGGACAGCCTTCTCCTACGAGCAGTACTTC.

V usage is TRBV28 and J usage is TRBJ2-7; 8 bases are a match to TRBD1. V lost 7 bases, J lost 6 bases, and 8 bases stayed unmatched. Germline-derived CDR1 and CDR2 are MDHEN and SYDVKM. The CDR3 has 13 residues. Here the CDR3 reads CASTQQGEGEQYF. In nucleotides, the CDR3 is TGTGCCAGCACCCAACAGGGGGAAGGCGAGCAGTACTTC.

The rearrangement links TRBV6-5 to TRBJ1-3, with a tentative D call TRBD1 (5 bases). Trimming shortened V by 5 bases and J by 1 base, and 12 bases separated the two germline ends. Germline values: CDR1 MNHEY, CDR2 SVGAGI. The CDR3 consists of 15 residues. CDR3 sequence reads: CASSRQSASGNTIYF. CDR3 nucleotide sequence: TGTGCCAGCAGTCGACAGTCTGCATCTGGAAACACCATATATTTT.

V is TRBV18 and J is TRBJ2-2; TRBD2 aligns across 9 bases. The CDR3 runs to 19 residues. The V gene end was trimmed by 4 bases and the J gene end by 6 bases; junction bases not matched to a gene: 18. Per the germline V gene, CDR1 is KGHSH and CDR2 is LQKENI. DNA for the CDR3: TGTGCCAGCTCACATTACAACAACAGGCGGGAGGGCCGCCCCGGGGAGCTGTTTTTT. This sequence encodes CASSHYNNRREGRPGELFF.

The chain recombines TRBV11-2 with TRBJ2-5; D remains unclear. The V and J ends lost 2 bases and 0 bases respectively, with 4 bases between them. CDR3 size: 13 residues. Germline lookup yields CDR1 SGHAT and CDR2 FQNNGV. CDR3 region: CASSLLYQETQYF. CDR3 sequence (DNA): TGTGCCAGCAGCTTACTGTACCAAGAGACCCAGTACTTC.

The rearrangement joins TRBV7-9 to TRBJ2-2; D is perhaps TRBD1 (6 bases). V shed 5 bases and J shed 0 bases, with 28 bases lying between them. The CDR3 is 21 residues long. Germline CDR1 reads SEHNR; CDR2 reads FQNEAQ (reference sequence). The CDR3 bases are TGTGCCAGCAGCACCGGGACACCCACTTCGGGTAGGAGCTCGAACACCGGGGAGCTGTTTTTT. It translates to CASSTGTPTSGRSSNTGELFF.

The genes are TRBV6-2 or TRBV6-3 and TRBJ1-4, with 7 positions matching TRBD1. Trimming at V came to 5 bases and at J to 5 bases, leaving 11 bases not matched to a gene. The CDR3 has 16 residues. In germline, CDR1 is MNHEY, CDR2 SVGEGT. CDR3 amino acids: CASSPRTGVINEKLFF. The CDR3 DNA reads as TGTGCCAGCAGTCCACGAACAGGGGTGATCAATGAAAAACTGTTTTTT.

The CDR3 protein is CASNKQGSGYTF. CDR3 bases: TGTGCCAGCAACAAACAGGGGTCTGGCTACACCTTC. The chain links TRBV6-5 to TRBJ1-2; 7 bases are a match to TRBD1. V trimming: 7 bases; J trimming: 7 bases; junction bases outside the gene matches: 6. The CDR3 is 12 amino acids. Germline CDR1 MNHEY, CDR2 SVGAGI.

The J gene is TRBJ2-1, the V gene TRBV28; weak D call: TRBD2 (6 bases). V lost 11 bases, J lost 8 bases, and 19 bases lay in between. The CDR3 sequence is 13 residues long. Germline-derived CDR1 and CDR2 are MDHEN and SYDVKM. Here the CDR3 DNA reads TGTGCCTCTGCGGGGCCCCCTAGTGATGAGCAGTTCTTC. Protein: CASAGPPSDEQFF.

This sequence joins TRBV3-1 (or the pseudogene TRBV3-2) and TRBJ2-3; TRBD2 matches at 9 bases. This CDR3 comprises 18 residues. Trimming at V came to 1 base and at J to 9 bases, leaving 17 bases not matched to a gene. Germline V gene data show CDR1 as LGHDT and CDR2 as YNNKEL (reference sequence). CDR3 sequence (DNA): TGTGCCAGCAGCCAAGGTCCTAGCGGGGCTAACCAGGCTTGGACGCAGTATTTT. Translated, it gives CASSQGPSGANQAWTQYF.

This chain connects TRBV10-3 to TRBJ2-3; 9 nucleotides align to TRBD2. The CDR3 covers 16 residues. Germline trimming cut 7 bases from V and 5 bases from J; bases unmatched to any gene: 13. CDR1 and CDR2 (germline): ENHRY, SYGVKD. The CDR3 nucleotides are TGTGCCATCACCAATAGCGGGGGCCCCGAAGGAGATACGCAGTATTTT. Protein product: CAITNSGGPEGDTQYF.

The CDR3 region is CASIPAGFGNTEAFF. The CDR3 DNA follows: TGTGCCAGCATTCCGGCGGGCTTCGGGAACACTGAAGCTTTCTTT. The chain links TRBV6-5 to TRBJ1-1; unclear D gene. The CDR3 length is 15 residues. CDR1 and CDR2 (germline): MNHEY, SVGAGI. V was clipped by 7 bases and J by 1 base, with 16 bases between them.

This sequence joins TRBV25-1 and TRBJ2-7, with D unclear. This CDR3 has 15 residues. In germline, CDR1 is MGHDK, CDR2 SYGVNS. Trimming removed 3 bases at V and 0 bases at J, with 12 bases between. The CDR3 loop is CASSDNFMRSYEQYF. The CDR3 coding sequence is TGTGCCAGCAGTGATAATTTTATGCGCTCCTACGAGCAGTACTTC.

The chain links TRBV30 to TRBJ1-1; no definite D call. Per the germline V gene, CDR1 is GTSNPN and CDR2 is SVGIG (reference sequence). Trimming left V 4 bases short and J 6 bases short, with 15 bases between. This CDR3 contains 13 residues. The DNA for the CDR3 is TGTGCCTGGATATCCGGGGTGGCAGCTGAAGCTTTCTTT. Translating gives CAWISGVAAEAFF.

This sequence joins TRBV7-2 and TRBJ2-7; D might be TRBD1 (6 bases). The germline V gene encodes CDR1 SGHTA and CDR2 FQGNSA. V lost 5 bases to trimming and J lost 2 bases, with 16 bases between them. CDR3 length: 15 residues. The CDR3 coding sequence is TGTGCCAGCAGCCACTATGACAGGATTGCCTACGAGCAGTACTTC. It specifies CASSHYDRIAYEQYF.

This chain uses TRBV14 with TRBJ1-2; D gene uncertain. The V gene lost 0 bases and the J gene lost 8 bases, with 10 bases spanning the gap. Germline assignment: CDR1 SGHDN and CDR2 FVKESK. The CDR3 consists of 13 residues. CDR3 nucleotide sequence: TGTGCCAGCAGCCAAGACAGGCGATGGGGCTACACCTTC. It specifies CASSQDRRWGYTF.

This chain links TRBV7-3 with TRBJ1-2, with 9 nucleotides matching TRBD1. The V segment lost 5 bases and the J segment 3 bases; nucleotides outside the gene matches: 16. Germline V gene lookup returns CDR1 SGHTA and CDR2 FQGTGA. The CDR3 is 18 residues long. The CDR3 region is CASSPTGQGEGMDYGYTF. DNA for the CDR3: TGTGCCAGCAGCCCCACGGGACAGGGAGAAGGGATGGACTATGGCTACACCTTC.

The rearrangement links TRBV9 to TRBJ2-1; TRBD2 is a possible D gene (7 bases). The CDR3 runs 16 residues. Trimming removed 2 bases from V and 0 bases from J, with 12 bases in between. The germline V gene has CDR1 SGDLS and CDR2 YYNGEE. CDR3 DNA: TGTGCCAGCAGCGTTGGGGGGGCTCTCTCCTACAATGAGCAGTTCTTC. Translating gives CASSVGGALSYNEQFF.

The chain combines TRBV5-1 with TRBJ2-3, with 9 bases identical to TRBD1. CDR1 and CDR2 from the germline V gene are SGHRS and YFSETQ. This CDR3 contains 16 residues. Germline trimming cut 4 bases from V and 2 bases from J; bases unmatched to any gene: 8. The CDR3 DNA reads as TGCGCCAGCAGCAGCCCCCGGGACAGGGTCACAGATACGCAGTATTTT. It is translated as CASSSPRDRVTDTQYF.

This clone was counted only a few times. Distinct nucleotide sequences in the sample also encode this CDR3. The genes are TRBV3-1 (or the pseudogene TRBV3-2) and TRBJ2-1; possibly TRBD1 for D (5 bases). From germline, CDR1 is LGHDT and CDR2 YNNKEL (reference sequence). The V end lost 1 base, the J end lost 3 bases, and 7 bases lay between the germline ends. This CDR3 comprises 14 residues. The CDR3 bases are TGTGCCAGCAGCCAAGGGACACGCTACAATGAGCAGTTCTTC. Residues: CASSQGTRYNEQFF.

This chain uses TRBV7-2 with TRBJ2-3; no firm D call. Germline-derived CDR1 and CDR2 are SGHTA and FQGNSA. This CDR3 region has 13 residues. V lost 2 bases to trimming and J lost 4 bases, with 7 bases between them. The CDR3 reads CASSLSRADTQYF. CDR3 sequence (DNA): TGTGCCAGCAGCTTAAGCCGGGCAGATACGCAGTATTTT.

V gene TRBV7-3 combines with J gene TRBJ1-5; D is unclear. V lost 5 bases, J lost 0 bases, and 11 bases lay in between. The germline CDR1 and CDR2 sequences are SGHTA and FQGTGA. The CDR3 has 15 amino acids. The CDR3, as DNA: TGTGCCAGCAGCCCCAGCGGGTCTAGCAATCAGCCCCAGCATTTT. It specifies CASSPSGSSNQPQHF.

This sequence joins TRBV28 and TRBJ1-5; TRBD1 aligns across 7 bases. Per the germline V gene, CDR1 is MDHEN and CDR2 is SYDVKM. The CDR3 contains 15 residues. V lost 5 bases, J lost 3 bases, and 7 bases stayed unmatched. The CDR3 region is CASSLRTGNNQPQHF. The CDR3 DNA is TGTGCCAGCAGTCTACGGACAGGAAACAATCAGCCCCAGCATTTT.

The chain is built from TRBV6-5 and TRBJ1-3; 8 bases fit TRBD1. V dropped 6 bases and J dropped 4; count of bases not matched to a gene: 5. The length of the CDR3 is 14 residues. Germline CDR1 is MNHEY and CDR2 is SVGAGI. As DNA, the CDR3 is TGTGCCAGCAGCCTGGGACAGGAGGGAAACACCATATATTTT. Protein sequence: CASSLGQEGNTIYF.

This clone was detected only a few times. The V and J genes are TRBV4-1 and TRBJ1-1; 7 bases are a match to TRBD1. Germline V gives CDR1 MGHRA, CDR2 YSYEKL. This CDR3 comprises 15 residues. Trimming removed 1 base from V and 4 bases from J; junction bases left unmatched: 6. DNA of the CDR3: TGCGCCAGCAGCCAAGGGAAACAGGGGAGCACTGAAGCTTTCTTT. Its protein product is CASSQGKQGSTEAFF.

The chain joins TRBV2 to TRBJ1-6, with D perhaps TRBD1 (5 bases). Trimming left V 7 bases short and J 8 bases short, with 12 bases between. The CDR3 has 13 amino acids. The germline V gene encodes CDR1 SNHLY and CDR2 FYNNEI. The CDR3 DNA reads TGTGCCAGCATGGAGACAGCAGATTCACCCCTCCACTTT. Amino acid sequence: CASMETADSPLHF.

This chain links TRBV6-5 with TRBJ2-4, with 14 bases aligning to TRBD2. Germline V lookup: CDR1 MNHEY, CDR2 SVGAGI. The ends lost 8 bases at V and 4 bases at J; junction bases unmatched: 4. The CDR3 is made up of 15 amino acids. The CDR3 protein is CASSTSGRAKNIQYF. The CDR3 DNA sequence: TGTGCCAGCTCGACTAGCGGGAGGGCTAAAAACATTCAGTACTTC.

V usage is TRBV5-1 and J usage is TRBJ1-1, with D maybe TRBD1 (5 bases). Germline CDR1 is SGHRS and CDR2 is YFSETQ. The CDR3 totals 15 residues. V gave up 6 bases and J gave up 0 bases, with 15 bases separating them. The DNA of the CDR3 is TGCGCCAGCAACGGGGGGTCGGATATGAACACTGAAGCTTTCTTT. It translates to CASNGGSDMNTEAFF.